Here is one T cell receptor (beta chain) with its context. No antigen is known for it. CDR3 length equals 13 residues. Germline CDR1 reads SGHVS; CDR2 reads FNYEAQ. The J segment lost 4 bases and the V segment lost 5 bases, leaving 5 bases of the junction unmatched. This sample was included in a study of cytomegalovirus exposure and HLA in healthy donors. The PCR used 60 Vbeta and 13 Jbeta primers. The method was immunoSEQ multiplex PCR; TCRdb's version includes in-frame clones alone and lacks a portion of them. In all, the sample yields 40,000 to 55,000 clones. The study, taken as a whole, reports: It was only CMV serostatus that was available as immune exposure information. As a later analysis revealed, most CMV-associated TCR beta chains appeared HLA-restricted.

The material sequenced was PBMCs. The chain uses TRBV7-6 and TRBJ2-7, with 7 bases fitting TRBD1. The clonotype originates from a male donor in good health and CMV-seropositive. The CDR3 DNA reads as TGTGCCAGCAGCCAGGGACAGCCATACGAGCAGTACTTC. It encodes CASSQGQPYEQYF.